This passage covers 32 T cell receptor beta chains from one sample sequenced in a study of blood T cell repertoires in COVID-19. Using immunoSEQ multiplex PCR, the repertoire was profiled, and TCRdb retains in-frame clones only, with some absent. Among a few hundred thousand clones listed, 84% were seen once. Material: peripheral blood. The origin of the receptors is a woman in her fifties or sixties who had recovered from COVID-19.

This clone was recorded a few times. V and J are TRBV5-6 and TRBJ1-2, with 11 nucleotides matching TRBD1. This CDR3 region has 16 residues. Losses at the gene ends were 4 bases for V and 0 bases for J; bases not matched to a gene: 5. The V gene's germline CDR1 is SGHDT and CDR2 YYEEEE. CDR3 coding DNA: TGTGCCAGCAGCGGGGACAGGGGGTACACTAACTATGGCTACACCTTC. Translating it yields CASSGDRGYTNYGYTF.

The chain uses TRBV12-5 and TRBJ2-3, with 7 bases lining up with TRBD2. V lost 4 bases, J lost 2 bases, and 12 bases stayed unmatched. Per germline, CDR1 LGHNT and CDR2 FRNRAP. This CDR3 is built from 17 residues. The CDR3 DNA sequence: TGTGCTAGTGGTTCCCCGGGTACGGGGGGAACCACAGATACGCAGTATTTT. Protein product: CASGSPGTGGTTDTQYF.

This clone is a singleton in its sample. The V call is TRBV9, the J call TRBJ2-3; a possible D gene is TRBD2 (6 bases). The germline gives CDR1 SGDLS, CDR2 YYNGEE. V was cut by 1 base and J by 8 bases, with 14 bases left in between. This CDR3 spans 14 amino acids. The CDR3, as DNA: TGTGCCAGCAGCGTAATGGCGTTGGGAGGTACGCAGTATTTT. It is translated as CASSVMALGGTQYF.

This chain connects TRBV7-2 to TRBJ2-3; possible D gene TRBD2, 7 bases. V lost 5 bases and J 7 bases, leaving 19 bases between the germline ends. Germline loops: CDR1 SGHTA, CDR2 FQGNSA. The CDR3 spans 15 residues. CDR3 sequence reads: CASSALGGAGNTQYF. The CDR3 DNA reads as TGTGCCAGCAGCGCCTTGGGGGGGGCGGGAAATACGCAGTATTTT.

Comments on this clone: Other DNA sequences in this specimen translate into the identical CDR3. The DNA of the CDR3 is TGTGCCAGCAGCCAAGAAGACACGCGAGGCTACACCTTC. It specifies CASSQEDTRGYTF. J is TRBJ1-2 and V is TRBV4-2; no firm D call. Trimming pared 0 bases from V and 8 bases from J, leaving 10 bases between. The CDR3 is 13 amino acids. Germline-derived CDR1 and CDR2 are LGHNA and YNFKEQ.

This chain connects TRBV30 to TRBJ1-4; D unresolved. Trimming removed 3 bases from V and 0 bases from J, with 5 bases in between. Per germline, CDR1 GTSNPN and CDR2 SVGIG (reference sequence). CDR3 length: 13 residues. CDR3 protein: CAWRSATNEKLFF. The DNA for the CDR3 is TGTGCCTGGAGATCAGCAACTAATGAAAAACTGTTTTTT. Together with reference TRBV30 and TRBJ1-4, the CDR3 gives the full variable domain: SQTIHQWPATLVQPVGSPLSLECTVEGTSNPNLYWYRQAAGRGLQLLFYSVGIGQISSEVPQNLSASRPQDRQFILSSKKLLLSDSGFYLCAWRSATNEKLFFGSGTQLSVL.

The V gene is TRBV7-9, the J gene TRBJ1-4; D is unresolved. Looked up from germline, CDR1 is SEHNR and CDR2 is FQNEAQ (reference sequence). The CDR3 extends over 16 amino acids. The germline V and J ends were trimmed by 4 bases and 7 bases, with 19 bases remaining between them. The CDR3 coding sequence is TGTGCCAGCAGCTCCGATCGGGGATCAGGTGGTGAAAAACTGTTTTTT. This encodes CASSSDRGSGGEKLFF.

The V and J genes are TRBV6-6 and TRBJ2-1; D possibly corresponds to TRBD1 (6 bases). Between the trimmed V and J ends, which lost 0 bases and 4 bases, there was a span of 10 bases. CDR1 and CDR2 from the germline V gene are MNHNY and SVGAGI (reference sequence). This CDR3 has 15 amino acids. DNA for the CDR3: TGTGCCAGCAGTTACTCGGGGACACCTTACAATGAGCAGTTCTTC. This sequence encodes CASSYSGTPYNEQFF.

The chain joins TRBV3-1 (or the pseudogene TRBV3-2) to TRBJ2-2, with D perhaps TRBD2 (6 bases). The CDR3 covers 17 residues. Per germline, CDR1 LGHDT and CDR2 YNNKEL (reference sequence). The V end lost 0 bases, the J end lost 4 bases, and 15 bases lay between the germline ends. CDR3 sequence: CASSQDLPSATTGELFF. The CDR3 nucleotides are TGTGCCAGCAGCCAAGATCTCCCTAGCGCGACCACCGGGGAGCTGTTTTTT.

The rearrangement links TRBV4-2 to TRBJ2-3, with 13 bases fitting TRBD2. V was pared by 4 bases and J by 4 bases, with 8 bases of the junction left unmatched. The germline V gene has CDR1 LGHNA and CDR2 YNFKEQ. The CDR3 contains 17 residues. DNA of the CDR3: TGTGCCAGCAGCCGCCTCCAGACTAGCGGGGGGCCAGATACGCAGTATTTT. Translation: CASSRLQTSGGPDTQYF.

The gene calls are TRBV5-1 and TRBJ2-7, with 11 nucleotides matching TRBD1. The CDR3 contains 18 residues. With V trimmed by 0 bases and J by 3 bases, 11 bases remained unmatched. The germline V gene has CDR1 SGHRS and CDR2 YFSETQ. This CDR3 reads CASSLGTGGNKVVYEQYF. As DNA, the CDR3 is TGCGCCAGCAGCTTGGGGACAGGGGGCAATAAGGTCGTCTACGAGCAGTACTTC. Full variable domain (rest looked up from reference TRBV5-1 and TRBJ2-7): KAGVTQTPRYLIKTRGQQVTLSCSPISGHRSVSWYQQTPGQGLQFLFEYFSETQRNKGNFPGRFSGRQFSNSRSEMNVSTLELGDSALYLCASSLGTGGNKVVYEQYFGPGTRLTVT.

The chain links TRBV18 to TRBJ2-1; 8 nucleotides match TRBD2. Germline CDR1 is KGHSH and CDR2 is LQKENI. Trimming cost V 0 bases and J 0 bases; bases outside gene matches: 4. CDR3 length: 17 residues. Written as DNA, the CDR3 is TGTGCCAGCTCACCACCCCAGCGGGGGCCCTCCTACAATGAGCAGTTCTTC. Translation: CASSPPQRGPSYNEQFF.

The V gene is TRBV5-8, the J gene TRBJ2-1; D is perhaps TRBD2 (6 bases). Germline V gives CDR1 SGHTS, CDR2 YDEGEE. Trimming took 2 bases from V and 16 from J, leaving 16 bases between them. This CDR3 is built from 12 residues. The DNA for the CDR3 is TGTGCCAGCAGCTTCGGTCCGGGACTCCTATTCTTC. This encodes CASSFGPGLLFF.

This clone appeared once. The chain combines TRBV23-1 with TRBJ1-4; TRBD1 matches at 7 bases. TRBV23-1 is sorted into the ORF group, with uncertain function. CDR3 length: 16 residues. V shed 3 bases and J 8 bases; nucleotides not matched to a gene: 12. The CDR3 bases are TGCGCCAGCAGTCATTTAATCGACAGGGTCGACGAAAAACTGTTTTTT. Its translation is CASSHLIDRVDEKLFF.

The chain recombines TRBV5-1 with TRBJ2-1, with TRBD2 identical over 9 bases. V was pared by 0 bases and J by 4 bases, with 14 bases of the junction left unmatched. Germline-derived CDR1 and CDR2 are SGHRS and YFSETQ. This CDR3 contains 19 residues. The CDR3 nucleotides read TGCGCCAGCAGCTTGGCCGTTGGTAGCGGGGGCTCGGGTTACAATGAGCAGTTCTTC. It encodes CASSLAVGSGGSGYNEQFF.

This CDR3 reads CASSPISNANEQFF. Written as DNA, the CDR3 is TGTGCCAGCAGCCCTATTTCAAATGCCAATGAGCAGTTCTTC. V and J are TRBV11-3 and TRBJ2-1; D remains unclear. Germline V CDR1 and CDR2: SGHNT, YENEEA. There are 14 residues in the CDR3. V shed 5 bases and J shed 6 bases, with 14 bases lying between them.

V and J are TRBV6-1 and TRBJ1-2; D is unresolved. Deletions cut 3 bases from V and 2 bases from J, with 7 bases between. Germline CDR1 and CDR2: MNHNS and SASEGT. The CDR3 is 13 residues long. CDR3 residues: CASSDSDNYGYTF. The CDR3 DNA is TGTGCCAGCAGTGACAGCGACAACTATGGCTACACCTTC.

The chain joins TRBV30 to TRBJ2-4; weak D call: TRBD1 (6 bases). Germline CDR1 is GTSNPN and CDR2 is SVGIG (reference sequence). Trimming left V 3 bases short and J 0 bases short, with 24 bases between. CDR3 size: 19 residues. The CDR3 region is CAWSRTWGSGQLAKNIQYF. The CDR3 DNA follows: TGTGCCTGGAGCCGTACGTGGGGTTCAGGACAGCTAGCCAAAAACATTCAGTACTTC.

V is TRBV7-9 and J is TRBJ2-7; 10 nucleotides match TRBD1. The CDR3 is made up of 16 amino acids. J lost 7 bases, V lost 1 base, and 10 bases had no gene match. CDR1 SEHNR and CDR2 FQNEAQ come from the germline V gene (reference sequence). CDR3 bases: TGTGCCAGCAGCTTAGATTGGCGACAGGGGGCTCGGGAGCAGTACTTC. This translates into CASSLDWRQGAREQYF.

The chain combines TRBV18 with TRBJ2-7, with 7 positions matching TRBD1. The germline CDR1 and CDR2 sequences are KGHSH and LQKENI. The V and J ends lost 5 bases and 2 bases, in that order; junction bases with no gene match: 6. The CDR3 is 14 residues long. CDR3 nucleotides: TGTGCCAGCTCAACCGGGACAGTTACCTACGAGCAGTACTTC. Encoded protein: CASSTGTVTYEQYF.

The CDR3 loop reads CATGQGARGYTF. CDR3 bases: TGTGCCACAGGACAGGGGGCGCGGGGCTACACCTTC. V usage is TRBV2 and J usage is TRBJ1-2, with TRBD1 matching over 11 bases. V shed 10 bases, J shed 8 bases, and the junction held 6 bases outside the gene matches. Germline V gives CDR1 SNHLY, CDR2 FYNNEI. The CDR3 contains 12 residues.

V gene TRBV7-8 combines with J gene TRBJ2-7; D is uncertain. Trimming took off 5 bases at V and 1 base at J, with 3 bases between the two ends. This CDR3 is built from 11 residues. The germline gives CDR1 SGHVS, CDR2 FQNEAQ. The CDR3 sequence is CASSPSYEQYF. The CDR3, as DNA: TGTGCCAGCAGCCCGTCCTACGAGCAGTACTTC.

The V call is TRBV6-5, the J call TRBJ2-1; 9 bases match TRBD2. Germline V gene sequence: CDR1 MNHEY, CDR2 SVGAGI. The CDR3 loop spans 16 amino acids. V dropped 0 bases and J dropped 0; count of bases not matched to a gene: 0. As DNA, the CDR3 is TGTGCCAGCAGTTACTCGCGGGGGGGCTCCTACAATGAGCAGTTCTTC. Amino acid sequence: CASSYSRGGSYNEQFF.

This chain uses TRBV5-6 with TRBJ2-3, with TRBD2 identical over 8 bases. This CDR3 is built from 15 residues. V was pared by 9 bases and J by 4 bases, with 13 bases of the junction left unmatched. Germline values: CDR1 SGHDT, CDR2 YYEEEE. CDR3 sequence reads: CATQVTGRAPDTQYF. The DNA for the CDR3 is TGTGCCACCCAGGTGACCGGGAGGGCCCCAGATACGCAGTATTTT.

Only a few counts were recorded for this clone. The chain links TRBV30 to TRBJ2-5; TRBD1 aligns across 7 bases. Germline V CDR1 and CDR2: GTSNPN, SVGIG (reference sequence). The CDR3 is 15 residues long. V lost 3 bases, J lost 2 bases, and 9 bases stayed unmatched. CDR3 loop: CAWRKTGWLQETQYF. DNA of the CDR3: TGTGCCTGGAGGAAGACAGGGTGGTTGCAAGAGACCCAGTACTTC.

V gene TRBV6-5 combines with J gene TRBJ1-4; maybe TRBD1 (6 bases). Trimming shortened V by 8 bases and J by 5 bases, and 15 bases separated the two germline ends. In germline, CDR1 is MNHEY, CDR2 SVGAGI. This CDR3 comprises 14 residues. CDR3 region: CASARGVINEKLFF. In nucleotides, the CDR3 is TGTGCCAGCGCCAGGGGCGTTATAAATGAAAAACTGTTTTTT.

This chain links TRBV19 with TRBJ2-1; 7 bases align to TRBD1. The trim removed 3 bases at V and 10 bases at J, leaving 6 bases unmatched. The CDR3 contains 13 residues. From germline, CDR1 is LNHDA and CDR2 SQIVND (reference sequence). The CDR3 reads CASSIVQGVEQFF. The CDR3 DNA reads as TGTGCCAGTAGTATCGTCCAGGGGGTCGAGCAGTTCTTC. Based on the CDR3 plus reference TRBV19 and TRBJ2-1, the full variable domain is DGGITQSPKYLFRKEGQNVTLSCEQNLNHDAMYWYRQDPGQGLRLIYYSQIVNDFQKGDIAEGYSVSREKKESFPLTVTSAQKNPTAFYLCASSIVQGVEQFFGPGTRLTVL.

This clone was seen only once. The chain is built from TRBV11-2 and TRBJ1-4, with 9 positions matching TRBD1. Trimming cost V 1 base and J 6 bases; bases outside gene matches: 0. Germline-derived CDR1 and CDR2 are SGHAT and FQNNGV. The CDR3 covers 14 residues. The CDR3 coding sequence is TGTGCCAGCAGCTTAGGGACAGGGGATGAAAAACTGTTTTTT. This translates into CASSLGTGDEKLFF.

The CDR3 protein is CASSETGLSNYGYTF. The DNA for the CDR3 is TGTGCCAGCAGTGAGACAGGTCTTTCTAACTATGGCTACACCTTC. This chain uses TRBV27 with TRBJ1-2, with D tentatively TRBD1 (6 bases). This CDR3 comprises 15 residues. Between the trimmed V and J ends, which lost 5 bases and 0 bases, there was a span of 13 bases. Per germline, CDR1 MNHEY and CDR2 SMNVEV (reference sequence).

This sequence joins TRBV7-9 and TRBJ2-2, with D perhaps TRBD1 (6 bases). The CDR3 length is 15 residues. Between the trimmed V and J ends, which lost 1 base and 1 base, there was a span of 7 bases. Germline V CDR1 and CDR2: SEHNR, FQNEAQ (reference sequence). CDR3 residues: CASSLVQGNTGELFF. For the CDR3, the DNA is TGTGCCAGCAGCTTAGTACAGGGGAACACCGGGGAGCTGTTTTTT. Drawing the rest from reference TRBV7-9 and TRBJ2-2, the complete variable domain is DTGVSQNPRHKITKRGQNVTFRCDPISEHNRLYWYRQTLGQGPEFLTYFQNEAQLEKSRLLSDRFSAERPKGSFSTLEIQRTEQGDSAMYLCASSLVQGNTGELFFGEGSRLTVL.

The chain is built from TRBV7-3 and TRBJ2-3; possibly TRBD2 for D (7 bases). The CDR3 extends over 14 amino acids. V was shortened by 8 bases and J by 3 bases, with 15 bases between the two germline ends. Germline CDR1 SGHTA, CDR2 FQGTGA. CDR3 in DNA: TGTGCCAGCCAGGGAGGGGGGAGAACAGATACGCAGTATTTT. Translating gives CASQGGGRTDTQYF.

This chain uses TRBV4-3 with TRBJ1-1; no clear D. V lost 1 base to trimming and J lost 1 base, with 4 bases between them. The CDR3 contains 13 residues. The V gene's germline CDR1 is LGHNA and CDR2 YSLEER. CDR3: CASSQGRNTEAFF. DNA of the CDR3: TGCGCCAGCAGCCAAGGGAGGAACACTGAAGCTTTCTTT.